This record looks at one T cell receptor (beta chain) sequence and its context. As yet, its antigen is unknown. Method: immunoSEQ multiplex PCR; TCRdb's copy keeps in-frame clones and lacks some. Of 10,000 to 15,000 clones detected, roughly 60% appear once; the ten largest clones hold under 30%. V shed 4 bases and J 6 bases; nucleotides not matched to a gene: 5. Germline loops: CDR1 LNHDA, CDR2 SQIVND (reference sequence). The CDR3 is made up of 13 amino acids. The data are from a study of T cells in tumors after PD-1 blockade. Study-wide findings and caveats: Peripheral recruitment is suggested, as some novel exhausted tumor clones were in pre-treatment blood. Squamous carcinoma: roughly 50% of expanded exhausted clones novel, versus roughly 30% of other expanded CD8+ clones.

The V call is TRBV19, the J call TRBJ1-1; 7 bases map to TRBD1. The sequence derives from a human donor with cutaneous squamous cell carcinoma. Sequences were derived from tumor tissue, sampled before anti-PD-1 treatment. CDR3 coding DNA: TGTGCCAGTAGTACACACGACAGGGCTGAAGCTTTCTTT. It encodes CASSTHDRAEAFF.